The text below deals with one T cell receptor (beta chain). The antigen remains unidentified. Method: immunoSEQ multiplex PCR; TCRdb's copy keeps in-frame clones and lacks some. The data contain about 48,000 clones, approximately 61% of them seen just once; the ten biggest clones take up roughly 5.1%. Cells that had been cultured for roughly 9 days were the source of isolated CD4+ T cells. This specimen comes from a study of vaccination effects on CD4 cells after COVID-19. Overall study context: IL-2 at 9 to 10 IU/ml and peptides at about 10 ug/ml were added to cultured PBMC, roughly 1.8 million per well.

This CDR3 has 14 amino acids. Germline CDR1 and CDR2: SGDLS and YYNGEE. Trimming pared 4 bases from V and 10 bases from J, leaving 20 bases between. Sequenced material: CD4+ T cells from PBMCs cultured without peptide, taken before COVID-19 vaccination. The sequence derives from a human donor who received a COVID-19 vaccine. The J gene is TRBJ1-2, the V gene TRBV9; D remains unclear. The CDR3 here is CASSRDFGSALYTF. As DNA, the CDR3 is TGTGCCAGCAGCCGGGATTTCGGCTCGGCTCTCTACACCTTC. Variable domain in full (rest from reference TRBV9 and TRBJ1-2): DSGVTQTPKHLITATGQRVTLRCSPRSGDLSVYWYQQSLDQGLQFLIQYYNGEERAKGNILERFSAQQFPDLHSELNLSSLELGDSALYFCASSRDFGSALYTFGSGTRLTVV.